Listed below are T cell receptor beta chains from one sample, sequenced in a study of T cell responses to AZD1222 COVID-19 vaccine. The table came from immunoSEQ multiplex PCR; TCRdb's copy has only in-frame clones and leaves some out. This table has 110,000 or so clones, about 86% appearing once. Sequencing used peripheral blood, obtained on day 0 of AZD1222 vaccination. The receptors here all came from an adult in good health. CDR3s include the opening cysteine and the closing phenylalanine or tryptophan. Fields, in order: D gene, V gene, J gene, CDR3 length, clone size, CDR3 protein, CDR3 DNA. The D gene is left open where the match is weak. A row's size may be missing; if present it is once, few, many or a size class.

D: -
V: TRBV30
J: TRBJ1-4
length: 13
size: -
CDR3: CAWSAKDNEKLFF
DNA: TGTGCCTGGAGTGCAAAGGATAATGAAAAACTGTTTTTT

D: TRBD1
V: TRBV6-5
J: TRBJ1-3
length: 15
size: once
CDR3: CASSRDRVSGNTIYF
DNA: TGTGCCAGCAGCCGGGACAGGGTTTCTGGAAACACCATATATTTT

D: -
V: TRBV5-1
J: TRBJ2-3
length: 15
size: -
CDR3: CASSYGQPAGDTQYF
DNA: TGCGCCAGCAGCTATGGCCAGCCCGCGGGGGATACGCAGTATTTT

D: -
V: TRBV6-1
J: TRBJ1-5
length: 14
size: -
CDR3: CASSEQRANQPQHF
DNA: TGTGCCAGCAGTGAACAGCGTGCGAATCAGCCCCAGCATTTT

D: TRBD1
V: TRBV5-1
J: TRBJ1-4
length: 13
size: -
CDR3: CASSFGTDEKLFF
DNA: TGCGCCAGCAGCTTTGGGACAGATGAAAAACTGTTTTTT

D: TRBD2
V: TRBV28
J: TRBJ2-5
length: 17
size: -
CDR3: CASTLAGELTVQETQYF
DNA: TGTGCCAGCACCCTAGCGGGGGAGCTCACTGTTCAAGAGACCCAGTACTTC

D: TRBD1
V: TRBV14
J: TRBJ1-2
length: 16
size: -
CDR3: CASSQDIKGANYGYTF
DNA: TGTGCCAGCAGCCAAGATATCAAGGGGGCCAACTATGGCTACACCTTC

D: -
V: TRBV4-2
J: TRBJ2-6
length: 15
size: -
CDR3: CASTRGGSGANVLTF
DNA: TGTGCCAGCACCAGAGGAGGATCTGGGGCCAACGTCCTGACTTTC

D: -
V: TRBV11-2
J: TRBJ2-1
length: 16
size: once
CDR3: CASSEERGWGHNEQFF
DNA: TGTGCCAGCAGCGAGGAGAGGGGTTGGGGTCACAATGAGCAGTTCTTC

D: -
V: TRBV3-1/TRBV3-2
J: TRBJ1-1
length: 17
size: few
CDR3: CASSSPREGSNKAEAFF
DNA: TGTGCCAGCAGCTCCCCGAGAGAGGGCTCCAACAAGGCTGAAGCTTTCTTT

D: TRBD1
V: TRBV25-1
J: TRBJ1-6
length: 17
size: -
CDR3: CASSDSGQGRGSSPLHF
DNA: TGTGCCAGCAGTGACTCGGGACAGGGCCGTGGAAGTTCACCCCTCCACTTT

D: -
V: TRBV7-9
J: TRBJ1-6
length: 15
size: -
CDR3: CASSESSGPGSPLHF
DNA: TGTGCCAGCAGCGAGTCGTCAGGCCCCGGTTCACCCCTCCACTTT

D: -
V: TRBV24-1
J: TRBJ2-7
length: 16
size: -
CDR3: CATSDPGHPGSYEQYF
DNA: TGTGCCACCAGTGACCCTGGACATCCAGGGTCCTACGAGCAGTACTTC

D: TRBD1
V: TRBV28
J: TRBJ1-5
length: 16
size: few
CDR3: CASSLGQGVSNQPQHF
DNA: TGTGCCAGCAGTTTAGGACAGGGGGTGAGCAATCAGCCCCAGCATTTT

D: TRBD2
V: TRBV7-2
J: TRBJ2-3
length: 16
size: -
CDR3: CASSLGPAGGTDTQYF
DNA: TGTGCCAGCAGCTTAGGCCCAGCGGGGGGGACAGATACGCAGTATTTT

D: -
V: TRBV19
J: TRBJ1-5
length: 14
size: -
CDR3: CASSIRSAVQPQHF
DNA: TGTGCCAGTAGTATAAGATCGGCGGTTCAGCCCCAGCATTTT

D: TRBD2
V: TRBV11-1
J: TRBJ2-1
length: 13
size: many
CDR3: CASSGLARNEQFF
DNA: TGTGCCAGCAGCGGACTAGCGCGCAATGAGCAGTTCTTC

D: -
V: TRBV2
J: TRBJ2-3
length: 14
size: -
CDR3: CASSGGGMTDTQYF
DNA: TGTGCCAGCAGTGGTGGGGGTATGACAGATACGCAGTATTTT

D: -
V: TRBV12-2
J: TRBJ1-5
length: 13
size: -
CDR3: CAREPALGQPQHF
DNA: TGTGCAAGAGAGCCGGCCCTAGGGCAGCCCCAGCATTTT

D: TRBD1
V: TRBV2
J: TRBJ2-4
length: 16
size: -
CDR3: CASSPPLVDRGNIQYF
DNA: TGTGCCAGCAGTCCGCCGCTAGTGGACAGGGGGAACATTCAGTACTTC

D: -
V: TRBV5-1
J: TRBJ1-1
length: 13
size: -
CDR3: CASSENGNIEAFF
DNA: TGCGCCAGCTCAGAGAACGGGAACATTGAAGCTTTCTTT

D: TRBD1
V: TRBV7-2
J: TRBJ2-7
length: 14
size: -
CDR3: CASSSTGARDEQYF
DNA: TGTGCCAGCAGCTCGACAGGGGCTCGCGACGAGCAGTACTTC

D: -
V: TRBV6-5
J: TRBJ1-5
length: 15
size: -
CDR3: CASRLEGNSNQPQHF
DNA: TGTGCCAGCAGGCTGGAGGGTAATAGCAATCAGCCCCAGCATTTT

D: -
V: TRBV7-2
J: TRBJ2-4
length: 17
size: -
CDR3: CASSSPGEGAWGNIQYF
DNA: TGTGCCAGCAGCTCCCCCGGAGAAGGGGCGTGGGGAAACATTCAGTACTTC

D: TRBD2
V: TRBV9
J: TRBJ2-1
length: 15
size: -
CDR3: CATPTASGPYNEQFF
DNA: TGTGCCACGCCGACGGCTAGCGGGCCTTACAATGAGCAGTTCTTC